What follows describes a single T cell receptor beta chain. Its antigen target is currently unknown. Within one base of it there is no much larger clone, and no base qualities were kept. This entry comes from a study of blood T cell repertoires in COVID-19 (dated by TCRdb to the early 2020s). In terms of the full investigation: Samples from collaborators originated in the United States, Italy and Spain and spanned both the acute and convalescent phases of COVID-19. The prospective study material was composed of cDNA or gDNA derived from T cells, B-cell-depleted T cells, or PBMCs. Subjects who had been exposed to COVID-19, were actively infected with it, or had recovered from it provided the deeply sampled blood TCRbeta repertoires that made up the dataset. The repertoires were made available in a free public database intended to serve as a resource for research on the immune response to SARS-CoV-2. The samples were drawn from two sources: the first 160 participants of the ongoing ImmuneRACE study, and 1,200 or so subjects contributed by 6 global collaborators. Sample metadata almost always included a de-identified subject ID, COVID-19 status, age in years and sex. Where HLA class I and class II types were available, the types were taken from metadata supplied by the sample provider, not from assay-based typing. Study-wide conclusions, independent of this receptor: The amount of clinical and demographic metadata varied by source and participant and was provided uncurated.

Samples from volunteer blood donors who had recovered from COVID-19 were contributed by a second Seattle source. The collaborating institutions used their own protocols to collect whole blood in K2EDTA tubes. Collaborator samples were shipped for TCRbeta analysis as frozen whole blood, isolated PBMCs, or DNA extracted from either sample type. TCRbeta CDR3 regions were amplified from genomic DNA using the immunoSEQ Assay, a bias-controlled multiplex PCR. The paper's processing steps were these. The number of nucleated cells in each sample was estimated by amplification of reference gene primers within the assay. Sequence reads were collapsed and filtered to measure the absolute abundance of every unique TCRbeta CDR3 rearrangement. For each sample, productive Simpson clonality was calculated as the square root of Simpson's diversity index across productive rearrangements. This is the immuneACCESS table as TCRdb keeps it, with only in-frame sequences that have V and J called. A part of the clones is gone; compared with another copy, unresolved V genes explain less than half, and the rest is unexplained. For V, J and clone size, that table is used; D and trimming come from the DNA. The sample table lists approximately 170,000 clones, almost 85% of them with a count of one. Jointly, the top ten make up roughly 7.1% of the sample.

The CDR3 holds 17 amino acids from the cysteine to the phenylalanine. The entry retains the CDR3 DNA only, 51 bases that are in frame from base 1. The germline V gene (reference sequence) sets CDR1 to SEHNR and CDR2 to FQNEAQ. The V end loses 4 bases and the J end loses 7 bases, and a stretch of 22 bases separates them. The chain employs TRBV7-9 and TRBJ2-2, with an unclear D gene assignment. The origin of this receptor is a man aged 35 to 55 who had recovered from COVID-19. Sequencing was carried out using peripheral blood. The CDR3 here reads CASSSPPGTEDLGELFF. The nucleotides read TGTGCCAGCAGCTCCCCCCCAGGTACGGAAGACCTCGGGGAGCTGTTTTTT.